This entry lists 13 T cell receptor beta chains sequenced from one sample in a study of T-cell memory formation after mild COVID-19. Via MiXCR, TCRdb re-called the 5' RACE reads, giving one row per CDR3 protein. The profile shows around 62,000 distinct CDR3 sequences, around 30% of them singletons. The sample consisted of PBMCs or a T cell subset sorted from them (not recorded which). Source of these receptors: a man aged 18 to 30 who had mild COVID-19 (a few samples of this study predate the infection). Cell type and time point are not known.

This clonotype occurred a few times. The chain carries TRBV18 and TRBJ2-1; D possibly corresponds to TRBD2 (6 bases). The CDR3 contains 15 residues. V lost 1 base and J 2 bases, leaving 9 bases between the germline ends. Germline CDR1 and CDR2: KGHSH and LQKENI. The CDR3 here is CASSPLSGAYNEQFF. The CDR3 nucleotides are TGTGCCAGCTCACCACTTTCGGGGGCCTACAATGAGCAGTTCTTC.

This clonotype has more than one count but fewer than ten. This rearrangement joins TRBV2 to TRBJ2-7, with TRBD1 as a possible D gene (6 bases). Germline loops: CDR1 SNHLY, CDR2 FYNNEI. The CDR3 totals 13 residues. V was clipped by 7 bases and J by 3 bases, with 13 bases between them. CDR3 bases: TGTGCCAGCATCGGGACACTGTTCTACGAGCAGTACTTC. This codes for CASIGTLFYEQYF.

The gene calls are TRBV4-1 and TRBJ2-3, with D uncertain. The V gene's germline CDR1 is MGHRA and CDR2 YSYEKL. This CDR3 has 16 residues. V dropped 1 base and J dropped 0 bases, with 11 bases sitting between them. The CDR3 sequence is CASSQGGQLSTDTQYF. CDR3 sequence (DNA): TGCGCCAGCAGCCAAGGTGGTCAGTTAAGCACAGATACGCAGTATTTT.

The V call is TRBV6-6, the J call TRBJ2-2, with D possibly called TRBD1 or TRBD2 (5 bases each). V was shortened by 6 bases and J by 1 base, with 15 bases between the two germline ends. This CDR3 comprises 16 residues. Looked up from germline, CDR1 is MNHNY and CDR2 is SVGAGI (reference sequence). The CDR3 protein is CASSSSGAVNTGELFF. CDR3 sequence (DNA): TGTGCCAGCAGCTCCTCCGGGGCCGTGAACACCGGGGAGCTGTTTTTT.

The chain joins TRBV2 to TRBJ1-1; D remains ambiguous. Trimming pared 7 bases from V and 5 bases from J, leaving 5 bases between. This CDR3 is built from 10 residues. Germline lookup yields CDR1 SNHLY and CDR2 FYNNEI. The CDR3 loop is CASMRTEAFF. In DNA form, the CDR3 reads TGTGCCAGCATGCGGACTGAAGCTTTCTTT. The variable domain in full, with the rest retrieved from reference TRBV2 and TRBJ1-1, is EPEVTQTPSHQVTQMGQEVILRCVPISNHLYFYWYRQILGQKVEFLVSFYNNEISEKSEIFDDQFSVERPDGSNFTLKIRSTKLEDSAMYFCASMRTEAFFGQGTRLTVV.

The chain is built from TRBV5-1 and TRBJ2-5, with D maybe TRBD2 (6 bases). V lost 0 bases, J lost 5 bases, and 11 bases lay in between. This CDR3 region has 14 residues. The germline V gene encodes CDR1 SGHRS and CDR2 YFSETQ. The CDR3 bases are TGCGCCAGCAGCTTGGCTCGGGAGTACGAGACCCAGTACTTC. It translates to CASSLAREYETQYF.

A few counts support this clonotype. The rearrangement links TRBV6-2 or TRBV6-3 to TRBJ1-5; D not resolved. Germline CDR1 reads MNHEY; CDR2 reads SVGEGT. V lost 2 bases to trimming and J lost 4 bases, with 9 bases between them. The CDR3 runs 14 residues. CDR3 sequence (DNA): TGTGCCAGCAGTTACCTGGGGTGGAATCAGCCCCAGCATTTT. It encodes CASSYLGWNQPQHF.

This clonotype was found a few times. The chain combines TRBV5-4 with TRBJ2-3, with 8 nucleotides matching TRBD2. Trimming removed 5 bases from V and 4 bases from J; junction bases left unmatched: 3. The CDR3 runs to 13 residues. Per the germline V gene, CDR1 is SGHNT and CDR2 is YYREEE (reference sequence). CDR3 sequence reads: CASRAGVADTQYF. The CDR3 nucleotides read TGTGCCAGCAGAGCGGGGGTGGCAGATACGCAGTATTTT.

The chain is built from TRBV12-3 or TRBV12-4 and TRBJ1-1; maybe TRBD1 (6 bases). V lost 3 bases and J 3 bases, leaving 11 bases between the germline ends. The CDR3 length is 14 residues. The CDR3 nucleotides are TGTGCCAGCAGTTTTACCGAGGGGGACACTGAAGCTTTCTTT. Amino acids: CASSFTEGDTEAFF.

The V and J genes are TRBV7-6 and TRBJ2-2; no reliable D call. Trimming shortened V by 4 bases and J by 7 bases, and 7 bases separated the two germline ends. The CDR3 contains 12 residues. Germline loops: CDR1 SGHVS, CDR2 FNYEAQ. The CDR3 DNA is TGTGCCAGCAGCTACCCGGACGGGGAGCTGTTTTTT. Translating it yields CASSYPDGELFF.

This clonotype was counted between two and nine times. The chain recombines TRBV7-8 with TRBJ2-7; D is possibly TRBD2 (5 bases). The CDR3 consists of 14 residues. Germline loops: CDR1 SGHVS, CDR2 FQNEAQ. Deletions cut 3 bases from V and 5 bases from J, with 14 bases between. The CDR3 is CASSFSMTGNEQYF. The CDR3, as DNA: TGTGCCAGCAGCTTCAGTATGACGGGGAACGAGCAGTACTTC.

The chain has TRBV7-6 and TRBJ2-6; D remains ambiguous. Looked up from germline, CDR1 is SGHVS and CDR2 is FNYEAQ. The CDR3 is made up of 14 amino acids. Trimming cost V 2 bases and J 2 bases, with 4 bases left between them. The CDR3 nucleotides read TGTGCCAGCAGCTTATTAACTGGGGCCAACGTCCTGACTTTC. Protein product: CASSLLTGANVLTF.

Of note for this clonotype: At one end the junction does not follow the germline gene, possibly because of a read error. V usage is TRBV7-2 and J usage is TRBJ2-3; 9 bases are a match to TRBD2. The CDR3 is 15 amino acids. Germline CDR1 SGHTA, CDR2 FQGNSA. CDR3 protein: CASSPGLASKDTQYF. The CDR3 nucleotides are TGTGCCAGCAGCCCGGGACTAGCTAGCAAAGATACGCAGTATTTT.